This T cell receptor beta chain comes out of a study of beta chain features in type 1 diabetes. Study results and caveats: Shortening that was moderate but significant affected the TCRB CDR3s of Type 1 diabetes patients in all four CD4+ subsets. Fewer insertions but more deletions were seen at VDJ junctions in type 1 diabetes patients. Compared to healthy donors, patients appeared to have naive, central memory and Treg TCRB repertoires that were more alike.

On this clone: The antigen remains undetermined.

V trimming: 1 base; J trimming: 9 bases; junction bases outside the gene matches: 10. Germline values: CDR1 SEHNR, CDR2 FQNEAQ (reference sequence). The CDR3 runs 16 residues. Expressed TCRB transcripts were sequenced because the entire RNA isolate underwent reverse transcription. Assay: immunoSEQ multiplex PCR; the TCRdb copy retains only in-frame clones and omits some. The table records some 44,000 clones, approximately 68% of them present only once. The clonotype comes from a young woman with type 1 diabetes. The chain has TRBV7-9 and TRBJ2-3, with TRBD2 matching over 10 bases. The sequenced material came from Tregs from blood. In DNA, the CDR3 is TGTGCCAGCAGCTTAGGCCCGAAGCGGGAGGGCCGCACGCAGTATTTT. Its protein is CASSLGPKREGRTQYF.